This TCR beta chain was sequenced in a study of blood T cell repertoires in COVID-19 (dated by TCRdb to 2018 to 2020). Notes on the research overall: Samples from collaborators originated in the United States, Italy and Spain and spanned both the acute and convalescent phases of COVID-19. The material from the prospective study consisted of cDNA or gDNA derived from T cells, B-cell-depleted T cells, or PBMCs. The dataset comprised deeply sampled blood TCRbeta repertoires from subjects exposed to, actively infected with, or recovered from COVID-19. The repertoires were released in a freely available public database intended as a resource for research on the immune response to SARS-CoV-2. The samples were drawn from the first 160 participants of the ongoing ImmuneRACE study and from more than 1,000 subjects provided by 6 global collaborators. A de-identified subject ID, COVID-19 status, age in years and sex were almost always included in the sample metadata. Where HLA class I and class II types were available, the types were taken from metadata supplied by the sample provider, not from assay-based typing. General conclusions and limits of the study: Clinical and demographic metadata were provided uncurated, with the amount varying by source and participant.

Taken from the germline V gene, the CDR1 and CDR2 loops are KGHDR and SFDVKD. The V and J ends are trimmed by 4 bases and 7 bases, leaving 9 bases between them. The CDR3 covers 12 residues, taking in both the cysteine and the phenylalanine. The entry retains the CDR3 DNA only, 36 bases that are in frame from base 1. With respect to this clone: Its target antigen remains unknown. Nothing much larger sits one base from this clone, and base qualities are not available.

TCRbeta CDR3 regions were amplified from genomic DNA using the immunoSEQ Assay, a bias-controlled multiplex PCR. Per the original workflow: Within the assay, amplification of reference gene primers was used to estimate how many nucleated cells each sample contained. To quantify the absolute abundance of each unique TCRbeta CDR3 rearrangement, sequence reads were collapsed and filtered. For each sample, productive Simpson clonality was calculated as the square root of Simpson's diversity index across productive rearrangements. TCRdb obtained this table from immuneACCESS and retained in-frame rearrangements with V and J assigned. These tables miss some clones; where compared with another copy, unresolved V genes account for less than half of the shortfall, and the remainder is unexplained. V and J calls and clone size come straight from that table; D and trimming were deduced from the DNA. This sample is represented by about 83,000 clones; around nine tenths of them were singletons. About 7.8% of the sample comes from the top ten.

Each collaborating institution followed its own protocols to collect whole blood in K2EDTA tubes. For TCRbeta analysis, collaborator samples were shipped as frozen whole blood, as isolated PBMCs, or as DNA extracted from either sample type. This sequence originates from a man older than 75 with active or convalescent COVID-19. The chain uses TRBV24-1 and TRBJ1-2; perhaps TRBD1 is the D gene, with 6 bases matching. The specimen was peripheral blood. The sequence in DNA is TGTGCCACCAGTGACACAGGGCTTGGCTACACCTTC. Its protein product is CATSDTGLGYTF.